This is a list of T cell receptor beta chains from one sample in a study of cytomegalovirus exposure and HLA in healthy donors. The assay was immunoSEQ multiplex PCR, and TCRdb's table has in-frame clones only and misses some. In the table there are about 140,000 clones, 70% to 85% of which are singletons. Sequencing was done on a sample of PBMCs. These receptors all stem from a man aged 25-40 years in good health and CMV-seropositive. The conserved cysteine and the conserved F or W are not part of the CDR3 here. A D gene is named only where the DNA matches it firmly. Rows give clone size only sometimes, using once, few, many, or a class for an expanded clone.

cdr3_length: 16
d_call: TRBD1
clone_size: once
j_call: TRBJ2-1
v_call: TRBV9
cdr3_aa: ASSVAPSDREIYNEQF

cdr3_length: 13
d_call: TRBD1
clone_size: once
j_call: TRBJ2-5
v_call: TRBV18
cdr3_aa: ASSPSGTGAQTQY

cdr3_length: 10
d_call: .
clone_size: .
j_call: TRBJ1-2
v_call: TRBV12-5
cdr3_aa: ASADGTYGYT

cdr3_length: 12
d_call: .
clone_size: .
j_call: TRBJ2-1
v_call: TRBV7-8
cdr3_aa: ASTPGGNDNEQF

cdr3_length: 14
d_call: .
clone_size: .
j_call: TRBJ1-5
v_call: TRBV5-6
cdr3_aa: ASSLGRWPSNQPQH

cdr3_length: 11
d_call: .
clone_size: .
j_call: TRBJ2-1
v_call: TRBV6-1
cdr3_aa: ASSLGVNNEQF

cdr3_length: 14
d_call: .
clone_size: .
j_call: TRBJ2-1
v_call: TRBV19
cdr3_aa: ASSTHHGSKGNEQF

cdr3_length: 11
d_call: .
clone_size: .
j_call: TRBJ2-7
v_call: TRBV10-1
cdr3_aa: ASTTLPPDEQY

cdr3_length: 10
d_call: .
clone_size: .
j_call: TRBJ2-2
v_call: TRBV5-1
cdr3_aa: ASSFRAGELF

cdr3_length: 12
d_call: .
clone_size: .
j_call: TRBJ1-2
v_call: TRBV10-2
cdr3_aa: ASSPTGGSGGYT

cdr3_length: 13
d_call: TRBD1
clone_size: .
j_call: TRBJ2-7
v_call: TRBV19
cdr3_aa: ASSAPGTGRGEQY

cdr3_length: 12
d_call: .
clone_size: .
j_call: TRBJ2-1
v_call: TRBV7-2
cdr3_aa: ASSLSGGHNEQF

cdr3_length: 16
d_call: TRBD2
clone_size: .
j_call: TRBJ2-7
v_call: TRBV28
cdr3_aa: ASSLRGLVAGARYEQY

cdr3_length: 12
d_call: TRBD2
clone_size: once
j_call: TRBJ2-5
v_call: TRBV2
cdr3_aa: ASRTSGGLETQY

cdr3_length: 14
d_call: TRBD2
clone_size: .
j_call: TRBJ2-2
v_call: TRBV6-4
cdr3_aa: ASSVFSSGNTGELF

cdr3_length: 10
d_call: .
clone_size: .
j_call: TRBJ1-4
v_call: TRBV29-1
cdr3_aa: SVAREDEKLF

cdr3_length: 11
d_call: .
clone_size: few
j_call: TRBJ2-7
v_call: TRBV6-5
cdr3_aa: ASSYSIVDEQY

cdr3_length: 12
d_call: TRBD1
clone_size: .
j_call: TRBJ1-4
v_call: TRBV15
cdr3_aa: ATARGQGNEKLF

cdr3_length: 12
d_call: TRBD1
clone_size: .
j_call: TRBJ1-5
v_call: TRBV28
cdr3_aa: ASSLLTGVQPQH

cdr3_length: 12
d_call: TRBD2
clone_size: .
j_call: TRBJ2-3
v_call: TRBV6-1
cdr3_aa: ASQESGTTDTQY

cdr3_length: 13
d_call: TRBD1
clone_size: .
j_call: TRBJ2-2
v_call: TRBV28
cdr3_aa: ASSSWTGNTGELF

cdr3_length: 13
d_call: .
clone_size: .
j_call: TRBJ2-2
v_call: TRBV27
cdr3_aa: ASSLEGGDTGELF

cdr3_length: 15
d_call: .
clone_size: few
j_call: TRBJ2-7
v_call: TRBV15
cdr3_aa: ATSRSGPGDIPYEQY

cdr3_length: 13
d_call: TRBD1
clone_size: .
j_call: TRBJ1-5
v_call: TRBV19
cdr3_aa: ASSDRGQGDQPQH

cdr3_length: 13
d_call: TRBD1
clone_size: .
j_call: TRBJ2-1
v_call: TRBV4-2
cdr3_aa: ASSRAWTGANEQF

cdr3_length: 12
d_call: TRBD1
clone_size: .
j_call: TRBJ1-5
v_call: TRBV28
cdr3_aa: ASTAGQGYQPQH